This T cell receptor beta chain was sequenced in a study of T cell responses to AZD1222 COVID-19 vaccine. Study-wide findings and caveats: Females outnumbered males among donors, who were mostly white British; clonal diversity was possibly underestimated. It was only after the peak T cell response that any repertoires were sampled.

Data came from immunoSEQ multiplex PCR; TCRdb stores just in-frame clones and leaves some out. The sample contains about 90,000 clones, approximately 86% of which appear only once. The CDR3 has 15 residues. V was pared by 0 bases and J by 3 bases, with 12 bases between. Germline values: CDR1 GTSNPN, CDR2 SVGIG (reference sequence). About this clone: The antigen is undetermined.

The clonotype originates from an adult in good health. The material was peripheral blood, obtained on day 0 of MenACWY control vaccination. The chain employs TRBV30 and TRBJ1-3, with a tentative D call TRBD1 (6 bases). The CDR3 sequence is CAWSVPGAVGNTIYF. Written as DNA, the CDR3 is TGTGCCTGGAGTGTACCGGGGGCGGTTGGAAACACCATATATTTT.